The clone carrying this T cell receptor beta chain was found a few times. Its matching antigen is unknown. Combining a sample-barcoded 5' primer with a J-beta primer mix, a second PCR ran for about 7 to 12 cycles. TCRdb itself ran the 5' RACE reads through MiXCR, one entry per CDR3 protein. The sample contains 500,000 to 550,000 distinct CDR3 sequences, nearly 25% of which appear only once. The CDR3 runs 18 residues. Trimming stripped 2 bases from V and 0 bases from J, with 16 bases between. Germline V gene lookup returns CDR1 SGHTA and CDR2 FQGNSA. This entry is derived from a study of blood T cells in healthy people across ages. Findings and limits, study-wide: There were more naive CD4+ cells and higher diversity in long-lived donors than in aged donors.

Around 9 milliliters of peripheral blood were drawn from each donor into EDTA-treated tubes. These data also formed part of another study, on T cells of mothers and their children. Per that study: Nobody spotted any persistent microchimeric T cell clones.

The receptor's source is a boy younger than 18 in good health. The chain carries TRBV7-2 and TRBJ1-4; D unresolved. The sequenced sample was blood. The CDR3 spells CASSLIGTDLATNEKLFF. The CDR3, as DNA: TGTGCCAGCAGCTTAATCGGTACAGACCTTGCAACTAATGAAAAACTGTTTTTT.